The 32 T cell receptor beta chains in this list originate from one sample, sequenced in a study of OX40 agonist ivuxolimab in advanced cancers. Library creation used the immunoSEQ multiplex PCR assay. Sourced from immuneACCESS, this table was stored by TCRdb with only in-frame sequences that have V and J called. A share of the clones is absent; for the studies checked, an unresolved V gene accounts for under half, and the remainder has no known explanation. The sample table holds about 13,000 clones, of which about 68% were seen once. Roughly 29% of the sample lies in the top ten. Sequenced material: CD4+ or CD8+ T cells sorted from blood, taken in a trial of the OX40 agonist ivuxolimab. The receptor set was obtained from an adult with an advanced solid tumor such as melanoma, head and neck, liver or kidney cancer.

V and J are TRBV7-9 and TRBJ1-3; D possibly corresponds to TRBD1 (5 bases). Trimming removed 5 bases at V and 0 bases at J, with 14 bases between. CDR1 and CDR2 (germline): SEHNR, FQNEAQ (reference sequence). The CDR3 sequence is 16 residues long. DNA of the CDR3: TGTGCCAGCAGCCCGTGGGGCCGGGACTCTGGAAACACCATATATTTT. Translation: CASSPWGRDSGNTIYF.

This chain connects TRBV7-9 to TRBJ1-2; 7 nucleotides match TRBD1. After removal of 4 bases from V and 10 bases from J, the junction contained 24 bases not matched to a gene. CDR1 is SEHNR and CDR2 is FQNEAQ in the germline V gene (reference sequence). This CDR3 spans 18 amino acids. The CDR3 nucleotides are TGTGCCAGCAGCTCCCTCCAGTCCTCAGGGGGGGACGGAGGAGTCTACACCTTC. Its protein is CASSSLQSSGGDGGVYTF.

This clone was picked up a small number of times. The chain is built from TRBV7-2 and TRBJ2-3; D ambiguous. The CDR3 covers 11 residues. Germline-derived CDR1 and CDR2 are SGHTA and FQGNSA. Deletions cut 1 base from V and 7 bases from J, with 3 bases between. CDR3 sequence reads: CASSLGNTQYF. The CDR3 coding sequence is TGTGCCAGCAGCTTAGGAAATACGCAGTATTTT.

In its sample, this clone was seen once. The V call is TRBV9, the J call TRBJ2-3; TRBD2 is a possible D gene (5 bases). From germline, CDR1 is SGDLS and CDR2 YYNGEE. With 7 bases removed from V and 3 bases from J, the gap between germline ends came to 18 bases. This CDR3 comprises 15 residues. This chain's CDR3 is CASRRGGVMTDTQYF. DNA of the CDR3: TGTGCCAGCCGCCGGGGTGGGGTAATGACAGATACGCAGTATTTT. Using reference TRBV9 and TRBJ2-3 for the parts outside the CDR3, the full variable domain is DSGVTQTPKHLITATGQRVTLRCSPRSGDLSVYWYQQSLDQGLQFLIQYYNGEERAKGNILERFSAQQFPDLHSELNLSSLELGDSALYFCASRRGGVMTDTQYFGPGTRLTVL.

Written as DNA, the CDR3 is TGTGCCAGCAGTTTATGGGCAGTTGAAGCTTTCTTT. The encoded protein is CASSLWAVEAFF. The chain links TRBV28 to TRBJ1-1; no firm D call. This CDR3 has 12 residues. Between the trimmed V and J ends, which lost 0 bases and 7 bases, there was a span of 6 bases. Germline V gene sequence: CDR1 MDHEN, CDR2 SYDVKM.

V usage is TRBV4-3 and J usage is TRBJ1-5; D remains ambiguous. V lost 0 bases and J lost 3, with 9 bases in between. The CDR3 covers 15 residues. CDR1 LGHNA and CDR2 YSLEER come from the germline V gene. The CDR3 DNA sequence: TGCGCCAGCAGCCAAGAGCGGCGGTCCAATCAGCCCCAGCATTTT. Residues: CASSQERRSNQPQHF.

Judged by abundance, this clone is medium-sized. The J gene is TRBJ2-1, the V gene TRBV5-8; possibly TRBD2 for D (6 bases). CDR3 length: 14 amino acids. Germline V gene data show CDR1 as SGHTS and CDR2 as YDEGEE. V lost 4 bases, J lost 13 bases, and 21 bases lay in between. CDR3 nucleotides: TGTGCCAGCAGCCCGCGGGGCGGGCCTACCCCCCAGTTCTTC. It yields the protein CASSPRGGPTPQFF.

The chain has TRBV28 and TRBJ2-7; the D is unclear. The CDR3 totals 12 residues. Looked up from germline, CDR1 is MDHEN and CDR2 is SYDVKM. Deletions cut 1 base from V and 6 bases from J, with 7 bases between. CDR3 loop: CASSLSVTEQYF. The CDR3 DNA sequence: TGTGCCAGCAGTTTATCCGTTACCGAGCAGTACTTC.

In this sample, this clone turned up a few times. This sequence joins TRBV5-5 and TRBJ2-7; 7 bases fit TRBD1. V lost 1 base, J lost 5 bases, and 3 bases stayed unmatched. From germline, CDR1 is SGHKS and CDR2 YYEKEE (reference sequence). The CDR3 is 13 amino acids. The chain's CDR3 is CASSLIGGHEQYF. The CDR3 nucleotides read TGTGCCAGCAGCTTGATAGGGGGCCACGAGCAGTACTTC.

J is TRBJ2-5 and V is TRBV19; the D gene could be TRBD1 or TRBD2 (5 bases each). Looked up from germline, CDR1 is LNHDA and CDR2 is SQIVND (reference sequence). The CDR3 sequence is 12 residues long. Trimming left V 8 bases short and J 7 bases short, with 14 bases between. The DNA for the CDR3 is TGTGCCAGTGGGGGAGCCCTGGGGACCCAGTACTTC. It translates to CASGGALGTQYF.

V and J are TRBV5-1 and TRBJ1-2; D unclear. Trimming pared 1 base from V and 6 bases from J, leaving 10 bases between. Germline V CDR1 and CDR2: SGHRS, YFSETQ. The CDR3 length is 13 residues. Here the CDR3 DNA reads TGCGCCAGCAGCTTGAGAGTGATCGATGGCTACACCTTC. As protein: CASSLRVIDGYTF.

The V and J genes are TRBV2 and TRBJ2-5; 10 nucleotides line up with TRBD2. Unmatched junction bases numbered 18, after V lost 6 bases and J lost 2 bases. The CDR3 is 19 amino acids. Per the germline V gene, CDR1 is SNHLY and CDR2 is FYNNEI. The CDR3 nucleotides read TGTGCCAGCAGCAAGTATTCAATTACTAGCGGGGATAAGCAAGAGACCCAGTACTTC. Translation gives CASSKYSITSGDKQETQYF.

The genes are TRBV4-1 and TRBJ2-4; TRBD2 aligns across 9 bases. The CDR3 is 18 residues long. V shed 4 bases, J shed 0 bases, and the junction held 10 bases outside the gene matches. Germline CDR1 and CDR2: MGHRA and YSYEKL. DNA for the CDR3: TGCGCCAGCAGCCTTAGCGGGAGTGGGGGCTTAGCCAAAAACATTCAGTACTTC. Protein sequence: CASSLSGSGGLAKNIQYF.

CDR3 DNA sequence: TGTGCCAGCAGTGAGGCTAGCGGTTACGAGCAGTACTTC. It is translated as CASSEASGYEQYF. The rearrangement links TRBV6-1 to TRBJ2-7, with 7 bases aligning to TRBD2. V shed 3 bases, J shed 4 bases, and the junction held 3 bases outside the gene matches. The CDR3 loop spans 13 amino acids. Looked up from germline, CDR1 is MNHNS and CDR2 is SASEGT.

There are a few counts of this clone. The rearrangement joins TRBV28 to TRBJ2-5, with D perhaps TRBD1 (5 bases). V dropped 4 bases and J dropped 2 bases, with 23 bases sitting between them. The CDR3 has 18 amino acids. The germline CDR1 and CDR2 sequences are MDHEN and SYDVKM. The CDR3, as DNA: TGTGCCAGCAGTTCATCCAACAGGAGATCTTCCTCTCAAGAGACCCAGTACTTC. As protein: CASSSSNRRSSSQETQYF.

The chain carries TRBV5-6 and TRBJ1-2; D unresolved. Trimming cost V 4 bases and J 8 bases, with 15 bases left between them. Germline CDR1 reads SGHDT; CDR2 reads YYEEEE. The CDR3 loop spans 13 amino acids. CDR3 residues: CASSTDAEDGYTF. The CDR3 DNA sequence: TGTGCCAGCAGCACGGACGCAGAGGACGGCTACACCTTC.

V gene TRBV15 combines with J gene TRBJ2-3, with 10 bases fitting TRBD1. The CDR3 is 17 amino acids. J was trimmed by 6 bases and V by 3 bases; bases with no gene match: 12. Germline V lookup: CDR1 LNHNV, CDR2 YYDKDF (reference sequence). This CDR3 is CATSRGQGLSLTDTQYF. The CDR3 region has the DNA TGTGCCACCAGCAGGGGACAGGGGTTATCGTTGACGGATACGCAGTATTTT.

This clone was observed a few times. V and J are TRBV9 and TRBJ2-3; D perhaps matches TRBD1 (6 bases). The length of the CDR3 is 15 residues. Trimming left V 0 bases short and J 6 bases short, with 14 bases between. Per germline, CDR1 SGDLS and CDR2 YYNGEE. The CDR3: CASSVAGRGSDTQYF. CDR3 nucleotides: TGTGCCAGCAGCGTAGCGGGCAGGGGTAGCGATACGCAGTATTTT.

This rearrangement joins TRBV19 to TRBJ1-5; the D is unclear. The CDR3 totals 14 residues. V was pared by 6 bases and J by 0 bases, with 9 bases between. Germline V gene data show CDR1 as LNHDA and CDR2 as SQIVND (reference sequence). The CDR3 sequence: CASSRGNSNQPQHF. The CDR3 DNA reads TGTGCCAGTAGCCGGGGTAATAGCAATCAGCCCCAGCATTTT.

V usage is TRBV9 and J usage is TRBJ1-1; 8 positions agree with TRBD1. CDR3 length: 13 residues. The trim removed 3 bases at V and 6 bases at J, leaving 4 bases unmatched. The germline V gene has CDR1 SGDLS and CDR2 YYNGEE. The DNA for the CDR3 is TGTGCCAGCAGCGCGGTGACAGGGGCTGAAGCTTTCTTT. It is translated as CASSAVTGAEAFF.

The CDR3 DNA sequence: TGTGCCAGCAGCTTGACGGCAGGGGCCTCCTACGAGCAGTACTTC. The encoded protein is CASSLTAGASYEQYF. The chain uses TRBV5-5 and TRBJ2-7; D possibly corresponds to TRBD1 (6 bases). Trimming removed 1 base from V and 0 bases from J, with 11 bases in between. The CDR3 sequence is 15 residues long. Germline CDR1 reads SGHKS; CDR2 reads YYEKEE (reference sequence).

The chain couples TRBV4-2 to TRBJ2-5, with D maybe TRBD2 (6 bases). This CDR3 is built from 13 residues. Per the germline V gene, CDR1 is LGHNA and CDR2 is YNFKEQ. V was trimmed by 2 bases and J by 5 bases, leaving 9 bases between them. The CDR3: CASSQRGGETQYF. The CDR3 bases are TGTGCCAGCAGCCAAAGAGGAGGGGAGACCCAGTACTTC.

This CDR3 reads CASSMTGASEAFF. Written as DNA, the CDR3 is TGTGCCAGTAGTATGACCGGGGCGAGTGAAGCTTTCTTT. The chain carries TRBV19 and TRBJ1-1, with D perhaps matching TRBD1 (5 bases). The CDR3 length is 13 residues. CDR1 LNHDA and CDR2 SQIVND come from the germline V gene (reference sequence). Deletions cut 3 bases from V and 7 bases from J, with 12 bases between.

This clone was seen at least ten times. The genes are TRBV28 and TRBJ2-1; D is perhaps TRBD2 (6 bases). Germline-derived CDR1 and CDR2 are MDHEN and SYDVKM. This CDR3 has 14 residues. V was pared by 8 bases and J by 0 bases, with 11 bases between. CDR3 loop: CASPPTSSYNEQFF. The DNA of the CDR3 is TGTGCCAGCCCCCCGACTAGCTCCTACAATGAGCAGTTCTTC. Variable domain in full (rest from reference TRBV28 and TRBJ2-1): DVKVTQSSRYLVKRTGEKVFLECVQDMDHENMFWYRQDPGLGLRLIYFSYDVKMKEKGDIPEGYSVSREKKERFSLILESASTNQTSMYLCASPPTSSYNEQFFGPGTRLTVL.

The V and J genes are TRBV7-9 and TRBJ2-5; the D gene is possibly TRBD2 (7 bases). This CDR3 has 14 residues. In germline, CDR1 is SEHNR, CDR2 FQNEAQ (reference sequence). V was pared by 1 base and J by 4 bases, with 10 bases between. In DNA, the CDR3 is TGTGCCAGCAGCTTAGTCGGGGGGCCAGAGACCCAGTACTTC. Protein product: CASSLVGGPETQYF.

The J gene is TRBJ2-7, the V gene TRBV27, with D possibly TRBD2 on 6 matching bases. Germline V lookup: CDR1 MNHEY, CDR2 SMNVEV (reference sequence). Trimming took off 3 bases at V and 5 bases at J, with 14 bases between the two ends. The CDR3 covers 14 residues. The CDR3 region has the DNA TGTGCCAGCAGTTTCGGGGACCCGGGGGACGAGCAGTACTTC. It translates to CASSFGDPGDEQYF.

The rearrangement links TRBV13 to TRBJ2-5; D is ambiguous. V lost 3 bases, J lost 1 base, and 9 bases lay in between. This CDR3 is 14 amino acids long. CDR1 and CDR2 (germline): PRHDT, FYEKMQ (reference sequence). This CDR3 is CASSFRGIQETQYF. The DNA of the CDR3 is TGTGCCAGCAGCTTTCGCGGAATCCAAGAGACCCAGTACTTC. The full variable domain, with the rest looked up from reference TRBV13 and TRBJ2-5, is AAGVIQSPRHLIKEKRETATLKCYPIPRHDTVYWYQQGPGQDPQFLISFYEKMQSDKGSIPDRFSAQQFSDYHSELNMSSLELGDSALYFCASSFRGIQETQYFGPGTRLLVL.

This clone was counted a single time. This chain uses TRBV6-5 with TRBJ1-5; D not certain. Germline V lookup: CDR1 MNHEY, CDR2 SVGAGI. This CDR3 has 15 residues. V was trimmed by 8 bases and J by 0 bases, leaving 14 bases between them. CDR3 residues: CASSAGPYSNQPQHF. The CDR3 DNA is TGTGCCAGCTCGGCCGGACCTTATAGCAATCAGCCCCAGCATTTT.

The chain recombines TRBV7-6 with TRBJ1-5; a weak D match, TRBD1 (5 bases). The CDR3 extends over 14 amino acids. In germline, CDR1 is SGHVS, CDR2 FNYEAQ. The V end was cut by 4 bases, the J end by 2 bases, with 9 bases between. CDR3 region: CASSWGSGNQPQHF. The CDR3 bases are TGTGCCAGCAGCTGGGGCTCGGGCAATCAGCCCCAGCATTTT.

As concerns this clone: The sample carries other DNA sequences with the same CDR3. The rearrangement uses TRBV7-9 and TRBJ1-1; TRBD1 is a possible D gene (5 bases). Germline assignment: CDR1 SEHNR and CDR2 FQNEAQ (reference sequence). This CDR3 spans 15 amino acids. V was trimmed by 5 bases and J by 1 base, leaving 14 bases between them. The CDR3 here is CASSLPGHPNTEAFF. The CDR3 nucleotides are TGTGCCAGCAGCCTCCCGGGGCACCCGAACACTGAAGCTTTCTTT.

This rearrangement joins TRBV9 to TRBJ2-2; D perhaps matches TRBD2 (5 bases). CDR1 and CDR2 from the germline V gene are SGDLS and YYNGEE. Trimming took off 6 bases at V and 6 bases at J, with 9 bases between the two ends. This CDR3 has 12 amino acids. The CDR3, as DNA: TGTGCCAGCAAGAGAGGGCCCGGGGAGCTGTTTTTT. Translated, it gives CASKRGPGELFF.

The CDR3 coding sequence is TGTGCCAGCAGCTTATCCGGTGACTATGAGACCCAGTACTTC. Protein product: CASSLSGDYETQYF. The V call is TRBV7-8, the J call TRBJ2-5, with D possibly matching TRBD2 (5 bases). CDR1 is SGHVS, CDR2 FQNEAQ, per germline. The CDR3 runs to 14 residues. The germline V and J ends were trimmed by 2 bases and 5 bases, with 12 bases remaining between them.